This TCR beta chain was captured in a study of T cell changes during pregnancy in multiple sclerosis. Germline V gives CDR1 LNHDA, CDR2 SQIVND (reference sequence). Losses at the gene ends were 2 bases for V and 1 base for J; bases not matched to a gene: 4. The CDR3 is 15 amino acids. TCRdb keeps only in-frame clones here, not all; method: immunoSEQ multiplex PCR. The repertoire holds nearly 50,000 clones, with roughly 94% as singletons. This clone was seen just once. The chain uses TRBV19 and TRBJ1-2, with 7 bases aligning to TRBD1. This TCR derives from a female donor with multiple sclerosis, enrolled in a pregnancy study. Specimen: CD4+ T cells from peripheral blood mononuclear cells, collected in the first trimester of pregnancy. The CDR3 protein is CASSINRGRNYGYTF. The CDR3 nucleotides are TGTGCCAGTAGTATAAACAGGGGACGTAACTATGGCTACACCTTC. Complete variable domain (other parts from reference TRBV19 and TRBJ1-2): DGGITQSPKYLFRKEGQNVTLSCEQNLNHDAMYWYRQDPGQGLRLIYYSQIVNDFQKGDIAEGYSVSREKKESFPLTVTSAQKNPTAFYLCASSINRGRNYGYTFGSGTRLTVV.